Below are 13 T cell receptor beta chains sequenced from a single sample in a study of blood T cell repertoires in COVID-19. Measured with immunoSEQ multiplex PCR; TCRdb has only the in-frame clones, and not every one. Here the sample spans 250,000 or so clones, about 90% being singletons. The specimen was peripheral blood. These receptors originate from a woman aged 55-69 years with COVID-19, enrolled during active disease.

The genes are TRBV6-2 or TRBV6-3 and TRBJ2-7, with 7 bases fitting TRBD2. CDR3 size: 12 residues. Trimming cost V 2 bases and J 5 bases; bases outside gene matches: 0. Germline values: CDR1 MNHEY, CDR2 SVGEGT. CDR3 in amino acids: CASSYGRDEQYF. The DNA for the CDR3 is TGTGCCAGCAGTTACGGGAGGGACGAGCAGTACTTC.

V and J are TRBV30 and TRBJ1-1; D perhaps matches TRBD1 (6 bases). This CDR3 spans 14 amino acids. Germline lookup yields CDR1 GTSNPN and CDR2 SVGIG (reference sequence). V was trimmed by 0 bases and J by 11 bases, leaving 19 bases between them. This CDR3 is CAWSVLVQGSSAFF. CDR3 in DNA: TGTGCCTGGAGTGTATTGGTACAGGGAAGTTCGGCTTTCTTT.

The chain is built from TRBV6-6 and TRBJ1-2, with D unresolved. Trimming cost V 5 bases and J 3 bases, with 22 bases left between them. This CDR3 spans 17 amino acids. Germline V gene data show CDR1 as MNHNY and CDR2 as SVGAGI (reference sequence). The CDR3 nucleotides are TGTGCCAGCAGTCCACGGGTCCCCAGAAAAACGGACTATGGCTACACCTTC. Translating gives CASSPRVPRKTDYGYTF.

This clone has a single count. The chain uses TRBV12-3 or TRBV12-4 and TRBJ1-1; D unclear. This CDR3 is 13 amino acids long. Trimming removed 6 bases from V and 4 bases from J, with 12 bases in between. This CDR3 is CASSPTGVTEAFF. CDR3 DNA sequence: TGTGCCAGCAGCCCAACCGGGGTCACTGAAGCTTTCTTT.

This chain joins TRBV9 and TRBJ2-5; 12 bases align to TRBD1. The length of the CDR3 is 16 residues. The V gene's germline CDR1 is SGDLS and CDR2 YYNGEE. Trimming took 3 bases from V and 5 from J; bases not matched to a gene: 8. Written as DNA, the CDR3 is TGTGCCAGCAGCGAGAGGGACAGGGGGCTTCGGGAGACCCAGTACTTC. Its translation: CASSERDRGLRETQYF.

The rearrangement joins TRBV10-3 to TRBJ1-2, with 9 bases lining up with TRBD1. The CDR3 sequence is 15 residues long. The germline V gene encodes CDR1 ENHRY and CDR2 SYGVKD. The V segment lost 0 bases and the J segment 4 bases; nucleotides outside the gene matches: 3. The CDR3 nucleotides are TGTGCCATCAGTGAGTCCACAGGGGGCGGCTATGGCTACACCTTC. This translates into CAISESTGGGYGYTF.

The rearrangement joins TRBV6-2 or TRBV6-3 to TRBJ2-2, with TRBD1 identical over 12 bases. The V and J ends lost 5 bases and 8 bases, in that order; junction bases with no gene match: 9. CDR3 size: 16 residues. Germline CDR1 reads MNHEY; CDR2 reads SVGEGT. The CDR3 sequence: CASSRLRDRGPGELFF. CDR3 nucleotide sequence: TGTGCCAGCAGTCGCCTCCGGGACAGGGGGCCGGGGGAGCTGTTTTTT.

This clone turned up a few times. V and J are TRBV12-3 or TRBV12-4 and TRBJ1-2, with no clear D. Trimming cost V 1 base and J 6 bases, with 9 bases left between them. The CDR3 runs 13 residues. The DNA of the CDR3 is TGTGCCAGCAGTTTAGGACCGAGGGATGGCTACACCTTC. Its translation: CASSLGPRDGYTF.

The J gene is TRBJ2-3, the V gene TRBV7-3, with 8 bases aligning to TRBD1. V lost 1 base, J lost 4 bases, and 7 bases stayed unmatched. CDR1 is SGHTA, CDR2 FQGTGA, per germline. The CDR3 runs to 16 residues. The CDR3 bases are TGTGCCAGCAGCTTAATGGGGCAGGGGGCGGCAGATACGCAGTATTTT. Translation gives CASSLMGQGAADTQYF.

This rearrangement joins TRBV9 to TRBJ1-2; D gene uncertain. The CDR3 spans 15 residues. Trimming stripped 0 bases from V and 0 bases from J, with 9 bases between. Germline loops: CDR1 SGDLS, CDR2 YYNGEE. CDR3 region: CASSVGGSTNYGYTF. The CDR3 bases are TGTGCCAGCAGCGTAGGAGGATCCACTAACTATGGCTACACCTTC.

The chain uses TRBV7-2 and TRBJ1-6; tentative D call: TRBD1 (5 bases). The CDR3 runs to 16 residues. Germline CDR1 SGHTA, CDR2 FQGNSA. The germline V and J ends were trimmed by 1 base and 6 bases, with 13 bases remaining between them. CDR3 protein: CASSLGPGTGNSPLHF. The CDR3 DNA follows: TGTGCCAGCAGCTTAGGACCCGGGACTGGTAATTCACCCCTCCACTTT.

This clone was seen once. The J gene is TRBJ2-1, the V gene TRBV14; no clear D. The germline CDR1 and CDR2 sequences are SGHDN and FVKESK. The V and J ends lost 1 base and 3 bases respectively, with 10 bases between them. The CDR3 loop spans 15 amino acids. DNA for the CDR3: TGTGCCAGCAGCCAAGTGTTAGCAGACTACAATGAGCAGTTCTTC. Its translation is CASSQVLADYNEQFF.

J is TRBJ2-5 and V is TRBV15; 8 bases are shared with TRBD1. CDR3 length equals 14 residues. Trimming at V came to 0 bases and at J to 4 bases, leaving 1 base not matched to a gene. Germline CDR1 reads LNHNV; CDR2 reads YYDKDF (reference sequence). CDR3 nucleotide sequence: TGTGCCACCAGCAGAGATGGACAGGGAGAGACCCAGTACTTC. Amino acid sequence: CATSRDGQGETQYF.